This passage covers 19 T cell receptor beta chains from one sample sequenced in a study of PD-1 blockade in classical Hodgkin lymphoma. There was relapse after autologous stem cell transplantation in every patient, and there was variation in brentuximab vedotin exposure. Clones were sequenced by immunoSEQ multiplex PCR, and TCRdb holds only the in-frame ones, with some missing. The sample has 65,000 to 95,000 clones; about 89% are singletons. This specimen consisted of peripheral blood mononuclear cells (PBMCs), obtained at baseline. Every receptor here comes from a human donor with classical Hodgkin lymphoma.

CDR3 sequence: CASRDIPGTNRNTEAFF. CDR3 DNA: TGTGCCAGCAGAGATATTCCCGGGACAAATAGGAACACTGAAGCTTTCTTT. The chain couples TRBV2 to TRBJ1-1; possibly TRBD1 for D (6 bases). V was shortened by 6 bases and J by 1 base, with 21 bases between the two germline ends. Germline CDR1 reads SNHLY; CDR2 reads FYNNEI. This CDR3 comprises 17 residues.

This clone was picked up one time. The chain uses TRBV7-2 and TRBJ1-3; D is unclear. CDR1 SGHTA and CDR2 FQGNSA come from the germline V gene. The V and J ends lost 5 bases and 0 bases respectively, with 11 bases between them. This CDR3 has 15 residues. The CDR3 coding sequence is TGTGCCAGCAGCCTGAGTGGGGTCTCTGGAAACACCATATATTTT. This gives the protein CASSLSGVSGNTIYF.

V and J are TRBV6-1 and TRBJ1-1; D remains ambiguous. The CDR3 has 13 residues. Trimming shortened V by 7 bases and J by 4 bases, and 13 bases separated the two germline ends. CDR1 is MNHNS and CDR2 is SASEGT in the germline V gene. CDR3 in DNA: TGTGCCAGCATTTGGACCGTAGGCACTGAAGCTTTCTTT. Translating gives CASIWTVGTEAFF.

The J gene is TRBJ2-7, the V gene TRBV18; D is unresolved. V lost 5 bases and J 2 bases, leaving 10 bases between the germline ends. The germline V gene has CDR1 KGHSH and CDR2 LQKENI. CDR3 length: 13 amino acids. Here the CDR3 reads CASSITPTYEQYF. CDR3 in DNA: TGTGCCAGCTCAATTACGCCGACCTACGAGCAGTACTTC.

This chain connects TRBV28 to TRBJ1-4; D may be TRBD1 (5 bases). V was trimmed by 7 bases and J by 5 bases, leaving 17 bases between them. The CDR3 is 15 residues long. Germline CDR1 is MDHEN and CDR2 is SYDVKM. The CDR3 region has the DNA TGTGCCAGCACCCTCGTAGACAGAGCCAATGAAAAACTGTTTTTT. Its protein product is CASTLVDRANEKLFF.

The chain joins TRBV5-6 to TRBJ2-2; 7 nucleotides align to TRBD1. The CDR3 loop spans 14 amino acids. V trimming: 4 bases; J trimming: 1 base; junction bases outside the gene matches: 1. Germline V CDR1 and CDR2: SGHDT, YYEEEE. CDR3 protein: CASSRDRNTGELFF. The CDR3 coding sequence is TGTGCCAGCAGCCGGGACAGGAACACCGGGGAGCTGTTTTTT.

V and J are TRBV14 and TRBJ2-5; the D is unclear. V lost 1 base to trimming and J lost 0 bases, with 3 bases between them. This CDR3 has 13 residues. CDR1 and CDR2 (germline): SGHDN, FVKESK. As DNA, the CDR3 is TGTGCCAGCAGCCAAGTATACCAAGAGACCCAGTACTTC. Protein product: CASSQVYQETQYF. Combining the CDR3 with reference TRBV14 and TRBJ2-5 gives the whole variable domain EAGVTQFPSHSVIEKGQTVTLRCDPISGHDNLYWYRRVMGKEIKFLLHFVKESKQDESGMPNNRFLAERTGGTYSTLKVQPAELEDSGVYFCASSQVYQETQYFGPGTRLLVL.

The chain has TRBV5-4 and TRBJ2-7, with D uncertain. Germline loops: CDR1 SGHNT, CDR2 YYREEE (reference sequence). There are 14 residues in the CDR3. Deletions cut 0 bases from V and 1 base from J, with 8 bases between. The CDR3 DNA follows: TGTGCCAGCAGCTTGGACGGACCTTCCTACGAGCAGTACTTC. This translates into CASSLDGPSYEQYF.

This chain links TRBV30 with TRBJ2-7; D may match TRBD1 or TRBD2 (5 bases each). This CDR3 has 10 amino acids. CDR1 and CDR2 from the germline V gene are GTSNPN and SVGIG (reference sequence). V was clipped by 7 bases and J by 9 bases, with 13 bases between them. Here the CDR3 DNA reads TGTGCCTACGGGGCGGCGGTGCAGTACTTC. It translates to CAYGAAVQYF.

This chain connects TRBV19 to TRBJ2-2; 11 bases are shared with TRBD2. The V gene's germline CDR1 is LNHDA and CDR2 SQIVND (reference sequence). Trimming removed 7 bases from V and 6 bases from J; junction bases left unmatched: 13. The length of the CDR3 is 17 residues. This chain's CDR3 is CASIASGRTARAGELFF. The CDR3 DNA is TGTGCCAGTATAGCTAGCGGGAGGACGGCACGGGCCGGGGAGCTGTTTTTT.

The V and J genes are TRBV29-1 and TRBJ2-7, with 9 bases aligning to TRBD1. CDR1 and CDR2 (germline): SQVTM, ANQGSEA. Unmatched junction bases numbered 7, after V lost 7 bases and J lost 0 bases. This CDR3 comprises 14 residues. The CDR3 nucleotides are TGCAGCGCGAAGACAGGGGGTAGCTCCTACGAGCAGTACTTC. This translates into CSAKTGGSSYEQYF.

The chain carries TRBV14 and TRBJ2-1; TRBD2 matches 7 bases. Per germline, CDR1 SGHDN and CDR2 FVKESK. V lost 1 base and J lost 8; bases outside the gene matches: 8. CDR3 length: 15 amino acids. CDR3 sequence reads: CASSQGYSGNDEQFF. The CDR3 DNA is TGTGCCAGCAGCCAAGGGTACAGCGGGAATGATGAGCAGTTCTTC. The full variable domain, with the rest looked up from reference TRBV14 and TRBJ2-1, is EAGVTQFPSHSVIEKGQTVTLRCDPISGHDNLYWYRRVMGKEIKFLLHFVKESKQDESGMPNNRFLAERTGGTYSTLKVQPAELEDSGVYFCASSQGYSGNDEQFFGPGTRLTVL.

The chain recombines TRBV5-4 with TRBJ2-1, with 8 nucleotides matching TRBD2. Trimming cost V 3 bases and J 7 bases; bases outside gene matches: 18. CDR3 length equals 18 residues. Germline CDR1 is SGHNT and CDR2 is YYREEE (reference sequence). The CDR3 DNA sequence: TGTGCCAGCAGCTCTTTGGGCCGAGGCGGGAGGCCCCTTAATGAGCAGTTCTTC. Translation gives CASSSLGRGGRPLNEQFF.

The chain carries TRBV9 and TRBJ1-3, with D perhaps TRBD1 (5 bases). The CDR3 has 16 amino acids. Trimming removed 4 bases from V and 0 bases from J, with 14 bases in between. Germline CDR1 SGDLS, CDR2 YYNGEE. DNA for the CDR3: TGTGCCAGCAGCTTGTCGGGGCTTCCCTCTGGAAACACCATATATTTT. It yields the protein CASSLSGLPSGNTIYF.

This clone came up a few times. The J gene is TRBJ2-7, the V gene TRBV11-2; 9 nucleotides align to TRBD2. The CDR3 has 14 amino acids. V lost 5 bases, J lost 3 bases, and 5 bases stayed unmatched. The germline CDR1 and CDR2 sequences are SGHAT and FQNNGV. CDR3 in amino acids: CASSPRTSDYEQYF. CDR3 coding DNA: TGTGCCAGCAGCCCCAGGACTAGCGACTACGAGCAGTACTTC. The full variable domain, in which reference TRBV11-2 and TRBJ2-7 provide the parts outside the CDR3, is EAGVAQSPRYKIIEKRQSVAFWCNPISGHATLYWYQQILGQGPKLLIQFQNNGVVDDSQLPKDRFSAERLKGVDSTLKIQPAKLEDSAVYLCASSPRTSDYEQYFGPGTRLTVT.

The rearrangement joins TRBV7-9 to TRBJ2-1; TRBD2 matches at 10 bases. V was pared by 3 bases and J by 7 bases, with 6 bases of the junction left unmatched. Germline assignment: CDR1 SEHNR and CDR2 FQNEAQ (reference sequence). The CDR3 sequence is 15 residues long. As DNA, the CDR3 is TGTGCCAGCAGCTTGAGTCTAGCGGGAGAGAATGAGCAGTTCTTC. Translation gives CASSLSLAGENEQFF.

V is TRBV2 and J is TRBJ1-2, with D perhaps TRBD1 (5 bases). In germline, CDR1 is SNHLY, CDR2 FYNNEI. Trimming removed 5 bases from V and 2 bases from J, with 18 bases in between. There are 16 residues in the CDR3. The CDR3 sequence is CASSPGKGSRNYGYTF. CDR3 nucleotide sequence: TGTGCCAGCAGTCCAGGGAAAGGGAGTAGGAACTATGGCTACACCTTC.

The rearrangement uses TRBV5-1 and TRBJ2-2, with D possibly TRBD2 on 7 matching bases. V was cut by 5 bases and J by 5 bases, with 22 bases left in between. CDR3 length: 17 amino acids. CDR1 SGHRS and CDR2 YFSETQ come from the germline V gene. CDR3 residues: CASRGGPSGPSTGELFF. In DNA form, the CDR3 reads TGCGCCAGCAGGGGGGGGCCTAGCGGCCCATCAACCGGGGAGCTGTTTTTT.

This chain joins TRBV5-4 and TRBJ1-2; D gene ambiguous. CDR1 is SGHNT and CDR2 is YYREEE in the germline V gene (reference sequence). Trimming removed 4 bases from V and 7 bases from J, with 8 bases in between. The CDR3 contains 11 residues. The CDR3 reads CASSRAGGYTF. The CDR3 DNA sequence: TGTGCCAGCAGCCGAGCAGGTGGCTACACCTTC.